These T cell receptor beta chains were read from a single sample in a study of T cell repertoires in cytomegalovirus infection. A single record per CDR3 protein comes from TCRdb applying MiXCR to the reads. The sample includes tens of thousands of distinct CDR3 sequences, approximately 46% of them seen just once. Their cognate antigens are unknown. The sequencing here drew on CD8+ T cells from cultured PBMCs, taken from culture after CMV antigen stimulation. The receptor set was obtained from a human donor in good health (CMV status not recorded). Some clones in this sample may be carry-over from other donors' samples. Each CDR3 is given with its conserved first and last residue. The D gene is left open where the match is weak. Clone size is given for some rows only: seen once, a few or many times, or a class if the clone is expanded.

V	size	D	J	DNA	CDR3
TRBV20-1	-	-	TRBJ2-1	TGCAGTGCTAGGGATGGAAATGAGCAGTTCTTC	CSARDGNEQFF
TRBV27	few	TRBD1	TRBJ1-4	TGTGCCAGCAGTTCAAGACAGGGGTTTAATGAAAAACTGTTTTTT	CASSSRQGFNEKLFF
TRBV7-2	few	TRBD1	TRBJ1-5	TGTGCCAGCAGCTTATCGACAGGGATGACTCAGCCCCAGCATTTT	CASSLSTGMTQPQHF
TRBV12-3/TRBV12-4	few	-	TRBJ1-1	TGTGCCAGCACCCAACTATGGGGGAACACTGAAGCTTTCTTT	CASTQLWGNTEAFF
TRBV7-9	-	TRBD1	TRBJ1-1	TGTGCCAGCAGCCCGGACAGGGGGATCACTGAAGCTTTCTTT	CASSPDRGITEAFF
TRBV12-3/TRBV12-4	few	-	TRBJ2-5	TGTGCCAGCAGTTTACAACTGGGGGAAGAGACCCAGTACTTC	CASSLQLGEETQYF
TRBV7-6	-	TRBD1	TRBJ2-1	TGTGCCAGCAGCTTTCCGGGTGACAGGGAAAATGAGCAGTTCTTC	CASSFPGDRENEQFF
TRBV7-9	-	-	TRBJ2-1	TGTGCCAGCAGACTAGGGGGTAATGAGCAGTTCTTC	CASRLGGNEQFF
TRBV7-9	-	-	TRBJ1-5	TGTGCCAGCAGCTTAGAGACAGTCAATCAGCCCCAGCATTTT	CASSLETVNQPQHF
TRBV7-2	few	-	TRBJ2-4	TGTGCCAGCAGCTTGAGTCAAGGAGCCAAAAACATTCAGTACTTC	CASSLSQGAKNIQYF
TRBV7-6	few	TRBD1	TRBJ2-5	TGTGCCAGCAGCCCCAGGGACAGGGAGACGGAGACCCAGTACTTC	CASSPRDRETETQYF
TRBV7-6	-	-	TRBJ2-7	TGTGCCAGCAGCCCCCCGTCGGGACTCTACGAGCAGTACTTC	CASSPPSGLYEQYF
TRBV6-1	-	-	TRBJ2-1	TGTGCCAGCAGTGATACTGGCGGGATCGTTTACAATGAGCAGTTCTTC	CASSDTGGIVYNEQFF
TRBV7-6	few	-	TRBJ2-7	TGTGCCAGCAGCTTAAACCTTGGCTCCTACGAGCAGTACTTC	CASSLNLGSYEQYF
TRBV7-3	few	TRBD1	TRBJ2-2	TGTGCCAGCAGCTCTAATACCGGGACAGGGAAAGCCGGGGAGCTGTTTTTT	CASSSNTGTGKAGELFF
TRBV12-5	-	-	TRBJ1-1	TGTGCTAGTGGTTCCCTAACGGGACGGGGGAACACTGAAGCTTTCTTT	CASGSLTGRGNTEAFF
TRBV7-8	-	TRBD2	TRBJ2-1	TGTGCCAGCAGCTTAGCGGGCCCTAGCGGGAGAGGCCCCCTCTACAATGAGCAGTTCTTC	CASSLAGPSGRGPLYNEQFF
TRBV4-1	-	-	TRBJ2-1	TGCGCCAGCAGCCCCCTGCCGGGCGGGAACAATGAGCAGTTCTTC	CASSPLPGGNNEQFF
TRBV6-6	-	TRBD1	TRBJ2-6	TGTGCCAGCAGCTCAGGGGGCGCTGGGGCCAACGTCCTGACTTTC	CASSSGGAGANVLTF
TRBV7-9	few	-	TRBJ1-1	TGTGCCAGCAGCGATCAAGAGGGGGGTCACCGGGAAGCTTTCTTT	CASSDQEGGHREAFF
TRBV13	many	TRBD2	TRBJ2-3	TGTGCCAGCAGCCAGACTAGCGGGGGGTCCACAGATACGCAGTATTTT	CASSQTSGGSTDTQYF
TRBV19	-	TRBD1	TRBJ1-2	TGTGCCAGTAAGGTGGGACAGGGGGCACGTTATGGCTACACCTTC	CASKVGQGARYGYTF
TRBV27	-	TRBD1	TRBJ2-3	TGTGCCAGCAGTTATAATGGACAGGGACCAGATACGCAGTATTTT	CASSYNGQGPDTQYF
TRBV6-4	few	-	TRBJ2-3	TGTGCCAGCAGTGACTCGACGGGCCCCACAGATACGCAGTATTTT	CASSDSTGPTDTQYF
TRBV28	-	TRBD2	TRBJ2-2	TGTGCCAGCAGTTCGAAGACTAGCGGGAGGCTGAGCGGGGAGCTGTTTTTT	CASSSKTSGRLSGELFF
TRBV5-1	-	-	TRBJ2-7	TGCGCCAGCAGCTCCCCAGGTAGCGACGAGCAGTACTTC	CASSSPGSDEQYF
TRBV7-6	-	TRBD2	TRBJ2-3	TGTGCCAGCAGCTTAAGGCTAGCGGGCGATACGCAGTATTTT	CASSLRLAGDTQYF
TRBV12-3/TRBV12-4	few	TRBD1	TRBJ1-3	TGTGCCAGCAGGGCCTCGGGACAGACAGGAAACACCATATATTTT	CASRASGQTGNTIYF
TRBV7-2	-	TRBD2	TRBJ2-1	TGTGCCAGCAGGTCCACTAGCGGGGCCTACAATGAGCAGTTCTTC	CASRSTSGAYNEQFF
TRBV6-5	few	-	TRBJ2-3	TGTGCCAGCAGTTACGCTCTAGCAAATTCAGATACGCAGTATTTT	CASSYALANSDTQYF
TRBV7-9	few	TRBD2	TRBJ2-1	TGTGCCAGCAGCTTGCCTGGGGAACTAGCGGGAAATGAGCAGTTCTTC	CASSLPGELAGNEQFF
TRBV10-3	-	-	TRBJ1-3	TGTGCCATCAGTGATCGGGATTCCGGAAACACCATATATTTT	CAISDRDSGNTIYF
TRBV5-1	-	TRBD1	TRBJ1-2	TGCGCCAGCAGCTCCGGGACAGGGCGAACTAACTATGGCTACACCTTC	CASSSGTGRTNYGYTF
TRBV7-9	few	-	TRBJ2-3	TGTGCCAGCAGCTTAGAGGGTCCCAGCACAGATACGCAGTATTTT	CASSLEGPSTDTQYF
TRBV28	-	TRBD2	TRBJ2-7	TGTGCCAGCAACCAACTAGCGGCAAAAGGCTACGAGCAGTACTTC	CASNQLAAKGYEQYF
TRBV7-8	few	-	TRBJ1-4	TGTGCCAGCAGCTCCCGACTGACAACTAATGAAAAACTGTTTTTT	CASSSRLTTNEKLFF
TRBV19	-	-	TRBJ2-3	TGTGCCAGTAGTCCTTCCGGCCAGCGGTACACAGATACGCAGTATTTT	CASSPSGQRYTDTQYF
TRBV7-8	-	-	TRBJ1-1	TGTGCCAGCACCCGAGGGACTACGAACACTGAAGCTTTCTTT	CASTRGTTNTEAFF
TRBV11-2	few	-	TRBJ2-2	TGTGCCAGCAGCCATTTCCGGGACAGGAGACCCGTAGCGGGAACGACCGGGGAGCTGTTTTTT	CASSHFRDRRPVAGTTGELFF
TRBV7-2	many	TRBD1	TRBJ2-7	TGTGCCAGCAGCAATCCTGCCGCAGGGGGACATAGAAGCTACGAGCAGTACTTC	CASSNPAAGGHRSYEQYF
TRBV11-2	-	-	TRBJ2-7	TGTGCCAGCAGCTTAATCGTGGCCTACGAGCAGTACTTC	CASSLIVAYEQYF
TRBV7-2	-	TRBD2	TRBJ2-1	TGTGCCAGCAGCAATCCGGGACTAGCGGGGGGGTACAATGAGCAGTTCTTC	CASSNPGLAGGYNEQFF
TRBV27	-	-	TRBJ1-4	TGTGCCAGCAGTTTTGATCCCGTGGGTGAAAAACTGTTTTTT	CASSFDPVGEKLFF